This TCR beta chain is drawn from a study of CD8 T cells in ankylosing spondylitis. Study findings and constraints: Prior literature has documented some motif variants in synovial fluid and blood from reactive arthritis. What appeared characteristic of ankylosing spondylitis blood was a TCR beta motif of under 10 highly homologous variants. Clones tied to disease were said to be significantly enriched in matched ankylosing spondylitis synovial fluid.

Notes on this clonotype: The antigen is not known.

This CDR3 spans 14 amino acids. Germline V CDR1 and CDR2: LNHDA, SQIVND (reference sequence). V was cut by 7 bases and J by 3 bases, with 13 bases left in between. Each TCR beta library was made by quantitative 5'-RACE that incorporated molecular barcodes. TCRdb used MiXCR to reprocess the 5' RACE reads, holding one entry per CDR3 protein. Of approximately 550,000 distinct CDR3 sequences in the sample, about 13% are singletons; the top ten hold nearly 7%. This chain joins TRBV19 and TRBJ2-1; D might be TRBD1 or TRBD2, each matching 5 bases. This receptor was taken from a male donor with ankylosing spondylitis. Sequenced material: blood, either unsorted or a sorted T cell fraction (not recorded which). CDR3 protein: CASTSGGDYNEQFF. In DNA, the CDR3 is TGTGCCAGTACCTCTGGGGGAGACTACAATGAGCAGTTCTTC. Full variable domain (outside the CDR3, taken from reference TRBV19 and TRBJ2-1): DGGITQSPKYLFRKEGQNVTLSCEQNLNHDAMYWYRQDPGQGLRLIYYSQIVNDFQKGDIAEGYSVSREKKESFPLTVTSAQKNPTAFYLCASTSGGDYNEQFFGPGTRLTVL.